This entry features one TCR beta chain sequence. This record comes from a study of technical replicates of blood from several donors. Measured with immunoSEQ multiplex PCR; TCRdb has only the in-frame clones, and not every one. This table holds 60,000 to 80,000 clones, 85% to 90% found once. Specimen: PBMCs. This receptor was taken from a human donor in good health. Some clones in this sample may be carry-over from other donors' samples.

In nucleotides, the CDR3 is TGTGCCAGCAGCCCGATCGAGGGGGGGGGCAATTCACCCCTCCACTTT. This sequence encodes CASSPIEGGGNSPLHF. V usage is TRBV7-9 and J usage is TRBJ1-6; D is possibly TRBD1 (6 bases). This CDR3 contains 16 residues. Per germline, CDR1 SEHNR and CDR2 FQNEAQ (reference sequence). Trimming took 5 bases from V and 7 from J, leaving 18 bases between them.